Below are 22 T cell receptor beta chains sequenced from a single sample in a study of response to subunit inactivated influenza vaccine. TCRdb independently ran MiXCR on the RT-PCR reads; one entry per CDR3 protein. This sample has approximately 520,000 distinct CDR3 sequences, with 25% found just once. Sample: CD4+ T cells sorted from PBMCs, taken 5 days after vaccination. The source of these receptors is a man aged 50-60 years who received an inactivated influenza vaccine.

The chain carries TRBV14 and TRBJ2-7; D not resolved. Germline V gene lookup returns CDR1 SGHDN and CDR2 FVKESK. The CDR3 totals 15 residues. V was pared by 4 bases and J by 2 bases, with 15 bases between. The CDR3 region has the DNA TGTGCCAGCAGCCCCTACCCCGGGTATCCCTACGAGCAGTACTTC. Encoded protein: CASSPYPGYPYEQYF.

The V gene is TRBV15, the J gene TRBJ2-5; D ambiguous. Between the trimmed V and J ends, which lost 5 bases and 5 bases, there was a span of 12 bases. The CDR3 has 13 residues. Germline loops: CDR1 LNHNV, CDR2 YYDKDF (reference sequence). CDR3 loop: CATSGQNQETQYF. CDR3 in DNA: TGTGCCACCAGCGGTCAAAATCAGGAGACCCAGTACTTC.

The rearrangement links TRBV6-2 or TRBV6-3 to TRBJ2-1, with 8 bases that match TRBD1. Germline CDR1 MNHEY, CDR2 SVGEGT. This CDR3 is built from 16 residues. V lost 5 bases and J lost 1; bases outside the gene matches: 7. CDR3: CASSPRQGKSYNEQFF. The CDR3 nucleotides are TGTGCCAGCAGTCCCAGACAGGGGAAATCCTACAATGAGCAGTTCTTC.

This chain links TRBV29-1 with TRBJ2-5; 9 bases map to TRBD2. The J segment lost 5 bases and the V segment lost 3 bases, leaving 4 bases of the junction unmatched. CDR3 length equals 13 residues. Germline V CDR1 and CDR2: SQVTM, ANQGSEA. The CDR3 protein is CSVDAGGFETQYF. As DNA, the CDR3 is TGCAGCGTTGATGCGGGAGGGTTCGAGACCCAGTACTTC.

This sequence joins TRBV29-1 and TRBJ2-5, with 12 bases that match TRBD1. V was clipped by 6 bases and J by 4 bases; unmatched bases: 6. The CDR3 totals 14 residues. Germline loops: CDR1 SQVTM, CDR2 ANQGSEA. This CDR3 is CSVGTGGRGETQYF. Written as DNA, the CDR3 is TGCAGCGTGGGGACAGGGGGCCGGGGAGAGACCCAGTACTTC.

The genes are TRBV12-3 or TRBV12-4 and TRBJ2-7; no firm D call. CDR3 length equals 13 residues. V lost 7 bases and J 3 bases, leaving 13 bases between the germline ends. The CDR3 nucleotides are TGTGCCAGCAAAATGGACCGGAACTACGAGCAGTACTTC. Translating it yields CASKMDRNYEQYF.

The genes are TRBV10-3 and TRBJ2-3, with 9 bases fitting TRBD1. CDR3 length equals 16 residues. V lost 4 bases to trimming and J lost 0 bases; unmatched junction nucleotides: 5. CDR1 is ENHRY and CDR2 is SYGVKD in the germline V gene. CDR3 region: CAISGQGEFSTDTQYF. CDR3 nucleotide sequence: TGTGCCATCAGTGGACAGGGGGAGTTTAGCACAGATACGCAGTATTTT.

The chain carries TRBV2 and TRBJ2-1; TRBD2 agrees at 9 bases. V dropped 11 bases and J dropped 0; count of bases not matched to a gene: 17. The CDR3 has 18 residues. Germline V gives CDR1 SNHLY, CDR2 FYNNEI. CDR3 in amino acids: CAFCSPGLAGHSYNEQFF. CDR3 in DNA: TGTGCCTTCTGTTCCCCGGGGCTAGCGGGGCACTCCTACAATGAGCAGTTCTTC.

This clonotype appeared a few times. The gene calls are TRBV4-2 and TRBJ1-5, with 9 bases that match TRBD1. Germline V gene data show CDR1 as LGHNA and CDR2 as YNFKEQ. The ends lost 0 bases at V and 7 bases at J; junction bases unmatched: 10. The length of the CDR3 is 17 residues. CDR3 DNA sequence: TGTGCCAGCAGCCAAGATCCGTCACGGACAGGGGAACAGCCCCAGCATTTT. As protein: CASSQDPSRTGEQPQHF.

Remarks on this clonotype: As the CDR3 is not closed by the conserved phenylalanine or tryptophan, this likely results from a read error. The chain has TRBV5-1 and TRBJ2-3; 8 nucleotides align to TRBD2. Looked up from germline, CDR1 is SGHRS and CDR2 is YFSETQ. The junction had 6 bases not matched to a gene; V was cut back by 4 bases and J by 2 bases. CDR3 size: 15 residues. The DNA of the CDR3 is TGCGCCAGCAGCCTTGGCGGGGGGAACACAGATACGCAGTATATT. Translating it yields CASSLGGGNTDTQYI.

CDR3 loop: CSAEGSYEQYF. The CDR3, as DNA: TGCAGTGCCGAAGGGAGTTACGAGCAGTACTTC. The chain links TRBV20-1 to TRBJ2-7; TRBD2 is a possible D gene (5 bases). Between the trimmed V and J ends, which lost 6 bases and 4 bases, there was a span of 10 bases. CDR3 size: 11 residues. The germline CDR1 and CDR2 sequences are DFQATT and SNEGSKA (reference sequence).

The chain joins TRBV5-1 to TRBJ2-7; D perhaps matches TRBD2 (6 bases). Germline CDR1 is SGHRS and CDR2 is YFSETQ. The CDR3 has 16 amino acids. Trimming took off 4 bases at V and 3 bases at J, with 20 bases between the two ends. This CDR3 is CASSRRKGLGVYEQYF. The CDR3 DNA follows: TGCGCCAGCAGCCGACGCAAGGGACTGGGAGTCTACGAGCAGTACTTC.

The chain recombines TRBV2 with TRBJ2-1, with a weak D call TRBD2 (5 bases). V was trimmed by 1 base and J by 9 bases, leaving 10 bases between them. Per germline, CDR1 SNHLY and CDR2 FYNNEI. CDR3 length: 13 residues. The CDR3 region has the DNA TGTGCCAGCAGTGAAGGGCTAGCAGTTGAGCAGTTCTTC. Translated, it gives CASSEGLAVEQFF.

This clonotype was counted a few times. This sequence joins TRBV4-3 and TRBJ2-7, with no clear D. The germline V and J ends were trimmed by 4 bases and 3 bases, with 10 bases remaining between them. The germline CDR1 and CDR2 sequences are LGHNA and YSLEER. The CDR3 runs 13 residues. In DNA, the CDR3 is TGCGCCAGCAGCCCGCGTTTAGGCTACGAGCAGTACTTC. It is translated as CASSPRLGYEQYF.

The table lists this clonotype with a few counts. V gene TRBV18 combines with J gene TRBJ2-2, with a weak D call TRBD1 (5 bases). Germline V CDR1 and CDR2: KGHSH, LQKENI. The CDR3 is made up of 12 amino acids. V was trimmed by 6 bases and J by 7 bases, leaving 9 bases between them. The CDR3 DNA reads TGTGCCAGCTCTCCCACAGGCGGGGAGCTGTTTTTT. Its protein product is CASSPTGGELFF.

The chain couples TRBV20-1 to TRBJ2-7; no definite D call. The ends were cut back, 5 bases at V and 1 base at J, with 6 bases in the middle. The CDR3 is 11 amino acids. Germline V CDR1 and CDR2: DFQATT, SNEGSKA (reference sequence). The CDR3 sequence: CSADASYEQYF. The CDR3 nucleotides read TGCAGTGCTGATGCATCCTACGAGCAGTACTTC.

This clonotype came up a few times. The gene calls are TRBV15 and TRBJ1-4; possible D gene TRBD1, 6 bases. With 0 bases removed from V and 5 bases from J, the gap between germline ends came to 10 bases. This CDR3 contains 15 residues. Germline-derived CDR1 and CDR2 are LNHNV and YYDKDF (reference sequence). The CDR3 nucleotides are TGTGCCACCAGCAGAGATACAGGGAGAAATGAAAAACTGTTTTTT. This translates into CATSRDTGRNEKLFF.

The rearrangement uses TRBV20-1 and TRBJ2-3, with 13 nucleotides matching TRBD2. The junction had 10 bases not matched to a gene; V was cut back by 4 bases and J by 0 bases. The germline V gene has CDR1 DFQATT and CDR2 SNEGSKA (reference sequence). The CDR3 is 18 residues long. CDR3 sequence: CSAKDLGLAGASTDTQYF. The DNA for the CDR3 is TGCAGTGCTAAAGATTTAGGACTAGCGGGGGCCAGCACAGATACGCAGTATTTT.

This chain joins TRBV5-1 and TRBJ2-3; weak D call: TRBD1 (5 bases). This CDR3 has 15 amino acids. CDR1 and CDR2 from the germline V gene are SGHRS and YFSETQ. V was shortened by 5 bases and J by 0 bases, with 13 bases between the two germline ends. The CDR3 bases are TGCGCCAGCAGTGAGGCAGGGTACAGCACAGATACGCAGTATTTT. Translated: CASSEAGYSTDTQYF.

This clonotype showed up just a few times. The rearrangement uses TRBV20-1 and TRBJ1-1; unclear D gene. The CDR3 contains 15 residues. V lost 1 base, J lost 0 bases, and 12 bases lay in between. The germline V gene has CDR1 DFQATT and CDR2 SNEGSKA (reference sequence). The CDR3 DNA reads TGCAGTGCTAGAGGACGGGTGATAATGAACACTGAAGCTTTCTTT. Protein product: CSARGRVIMNTEAFF.

This clonotype was detected many times. The chain uses TRBV7-6 and TRBJ2-1; the D call may be TRBD1 or TRBD2 (5 bases each). Germline V gives CDR1 SGHVS, CDR2 FNYEAQ. The CDR3 length is 16 residues. The V gene lost 5 bases and the J gene lost 0 bases, with 14 bases spanning the gap. This CDR3 is CASSAYQGVSYNEQFF. CDR3 in DNA: TGTGCCAGCAGCGCATACCAGGGAGTCTCCTACAATGAGCAGTTCTTC.

The genes are TRBV4-1 and TRBJ1-1; unclear D gene. The CDR3 sequence is 17 residues long. Trimming cost V 1 base and J 0 bases, with 15 bases left between them. Germline V gene data show CDR1 as MGHRA and CDR2 as YSYEKL. The CDR3 here is CASSQVPRRRLNTEAFF. The DNA for the CDR3 is TGCGCCAGCAGCCAAGTTCCGCGACGGCGGTTGAACACTGAAGCTTTCTTT.